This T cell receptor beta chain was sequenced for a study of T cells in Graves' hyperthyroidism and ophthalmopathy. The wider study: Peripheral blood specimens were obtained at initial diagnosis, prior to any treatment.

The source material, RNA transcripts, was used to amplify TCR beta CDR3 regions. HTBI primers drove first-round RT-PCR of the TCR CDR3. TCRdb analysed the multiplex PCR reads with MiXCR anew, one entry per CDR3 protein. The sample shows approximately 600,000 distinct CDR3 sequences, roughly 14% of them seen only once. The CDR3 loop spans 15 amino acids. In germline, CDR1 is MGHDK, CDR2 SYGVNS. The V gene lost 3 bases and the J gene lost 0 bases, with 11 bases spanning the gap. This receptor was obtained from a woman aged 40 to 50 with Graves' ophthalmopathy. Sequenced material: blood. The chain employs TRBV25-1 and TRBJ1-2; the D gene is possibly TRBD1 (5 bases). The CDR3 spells CASSDRDGSNYGYTF. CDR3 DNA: TGTGCCAGCAGTGACCGGGACGGATCTAACTATGGCTACACCTTC.